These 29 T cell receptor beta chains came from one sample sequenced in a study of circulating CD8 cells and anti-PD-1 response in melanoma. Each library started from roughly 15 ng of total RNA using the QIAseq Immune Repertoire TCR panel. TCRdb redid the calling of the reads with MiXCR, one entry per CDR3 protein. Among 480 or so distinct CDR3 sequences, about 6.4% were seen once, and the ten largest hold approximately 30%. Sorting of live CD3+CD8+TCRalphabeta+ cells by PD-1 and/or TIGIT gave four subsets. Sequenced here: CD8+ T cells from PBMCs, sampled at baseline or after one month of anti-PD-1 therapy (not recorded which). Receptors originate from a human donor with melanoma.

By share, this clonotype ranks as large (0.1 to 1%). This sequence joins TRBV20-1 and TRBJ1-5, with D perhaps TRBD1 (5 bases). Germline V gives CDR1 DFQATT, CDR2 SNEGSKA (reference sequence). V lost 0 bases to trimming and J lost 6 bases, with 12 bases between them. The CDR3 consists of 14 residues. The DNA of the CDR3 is TGCAGTGCTAGAGATACGACAGAGGGTCAGCCCCAGCATTTT. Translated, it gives CSARDTTEGQPQHF.

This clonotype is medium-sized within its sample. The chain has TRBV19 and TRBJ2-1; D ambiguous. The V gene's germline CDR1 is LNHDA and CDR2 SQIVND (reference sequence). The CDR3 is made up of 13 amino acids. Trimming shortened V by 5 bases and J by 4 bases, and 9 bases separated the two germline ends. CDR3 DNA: TGTGCCAGTAGTCCAGGCTCTTACAATGAGCAGTTCTTC. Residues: CASSPGSYNEQFF. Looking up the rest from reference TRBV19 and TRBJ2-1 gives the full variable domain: DGGITQSPKYLFRKEGQNVTLSCEQNLNHDAMYWYRQDPGQGLRLIYYSQIVNDFQKGDIAEGYSVSREKKESFPLTVTSAQKNPTAFYLCASSPGSYNEQFFGPGTRLTVL.

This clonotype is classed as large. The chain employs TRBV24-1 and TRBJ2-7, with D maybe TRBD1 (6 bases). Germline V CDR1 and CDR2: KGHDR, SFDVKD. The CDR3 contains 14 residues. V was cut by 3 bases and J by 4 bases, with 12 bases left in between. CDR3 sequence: CATSDGGQRYEQYF. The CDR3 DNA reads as TGTGCCACCAGTGATGGCGGACAGCGGTACGAGCAGTACTTC.

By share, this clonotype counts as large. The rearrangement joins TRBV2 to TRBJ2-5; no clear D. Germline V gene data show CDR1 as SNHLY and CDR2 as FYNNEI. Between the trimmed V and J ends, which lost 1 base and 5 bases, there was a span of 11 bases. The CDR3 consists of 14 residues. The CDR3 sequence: CASSEVGAGETQYF. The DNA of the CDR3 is TGTGCCAGCAGTGAAGTGGGCGCCGGGGAGACCCAGTACTTC.

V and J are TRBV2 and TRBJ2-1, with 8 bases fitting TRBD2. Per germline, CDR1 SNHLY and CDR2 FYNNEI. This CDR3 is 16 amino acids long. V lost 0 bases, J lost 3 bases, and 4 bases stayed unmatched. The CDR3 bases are TGTGCCAGCAGTGAAGCATTCAGCGGGGGCTACAATGAGCAGTTCTTC. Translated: CASSEAFSGGYNEQFF.

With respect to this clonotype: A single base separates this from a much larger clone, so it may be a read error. CDR3 nucleotide sequence: TGTGCCAGTAGTCCCCCACTCTGGGCAGGGAGGACTGAAGCTTCCTTT. Amino acids: CASSPPLWAGRTEASF. This chain connects TRBV19 to TRBJ1-1, with D perhaps TRBD1 (5 bases). Germline loops: CDR1 LNHDA, CDR2 SQIVND (reference sequence). There are 16 residues in the CDR3.

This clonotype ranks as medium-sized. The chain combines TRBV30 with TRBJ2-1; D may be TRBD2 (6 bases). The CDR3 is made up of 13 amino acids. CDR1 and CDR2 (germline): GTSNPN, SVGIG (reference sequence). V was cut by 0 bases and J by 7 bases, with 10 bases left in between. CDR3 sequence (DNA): TGTGCCTGGAGTGTAATACTAGCTAATGAGCAGTTCTTC. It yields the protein CAWSVILANEQFF.

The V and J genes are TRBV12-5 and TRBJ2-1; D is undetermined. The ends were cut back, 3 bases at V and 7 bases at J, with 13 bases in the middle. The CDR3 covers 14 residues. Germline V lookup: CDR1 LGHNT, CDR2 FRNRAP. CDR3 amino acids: CASGFKHPSNEQFF. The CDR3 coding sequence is TGTGCTAGTGGTTTCAAACACCCATCTAATGAGCAGTTCTTC.

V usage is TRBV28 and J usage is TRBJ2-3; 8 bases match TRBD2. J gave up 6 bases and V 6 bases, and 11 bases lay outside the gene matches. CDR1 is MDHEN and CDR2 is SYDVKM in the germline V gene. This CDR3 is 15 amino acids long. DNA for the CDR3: TGTGCCAGCAGCCCGGCTTCCGGGAGGGGGGATACGCAGTATTTT. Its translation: CASSPASGRGDTQYF.

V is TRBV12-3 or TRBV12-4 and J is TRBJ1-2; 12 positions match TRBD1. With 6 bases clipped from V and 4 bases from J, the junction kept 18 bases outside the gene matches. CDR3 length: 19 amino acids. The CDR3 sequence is CASRRIKRDRGPLPYGYTF. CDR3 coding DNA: TGTGCCAGCAGGCGGATAAAACGGGACAGGGGGCCCCTCCCCTATGGCTACACCTTC.

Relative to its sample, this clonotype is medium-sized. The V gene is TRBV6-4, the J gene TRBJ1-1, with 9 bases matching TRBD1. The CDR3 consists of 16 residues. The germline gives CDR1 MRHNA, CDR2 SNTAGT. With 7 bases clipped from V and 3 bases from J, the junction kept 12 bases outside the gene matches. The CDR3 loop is CASNENRGRGDTEAFF. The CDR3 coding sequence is TGTGCCAGCAACGAGAACAGGGGGCGCGGGGACACTGAAGCTTTCTTT.

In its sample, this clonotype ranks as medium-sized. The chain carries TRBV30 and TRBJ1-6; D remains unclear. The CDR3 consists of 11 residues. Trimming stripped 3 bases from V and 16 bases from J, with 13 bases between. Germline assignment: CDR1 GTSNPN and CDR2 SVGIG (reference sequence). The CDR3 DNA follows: TGTGCCTGGAGGATCGGTCTGGTACTCCACTTT. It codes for CAWRIGLVLHF.

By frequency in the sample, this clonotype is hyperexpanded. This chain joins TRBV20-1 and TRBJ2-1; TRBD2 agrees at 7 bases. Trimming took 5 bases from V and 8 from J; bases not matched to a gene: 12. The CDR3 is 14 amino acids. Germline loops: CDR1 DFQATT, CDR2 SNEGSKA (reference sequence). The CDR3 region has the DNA TGCAGTGCTTGGACTAGGAGGGCTGAAGATGAGCAGTTCTTC. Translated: CSAWTRRAEDEQFF.

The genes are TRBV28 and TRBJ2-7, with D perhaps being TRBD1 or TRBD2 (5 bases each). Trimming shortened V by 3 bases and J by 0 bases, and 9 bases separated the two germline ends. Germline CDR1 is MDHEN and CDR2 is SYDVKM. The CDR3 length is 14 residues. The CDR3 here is CASSLWGTSYEQYF. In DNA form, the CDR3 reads TGTGCCAGCAGTTTGTGGGGGACCTCCTACGAGCAGTACTTC. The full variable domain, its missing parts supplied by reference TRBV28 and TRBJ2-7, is DVKVTQSSRYLVKRTGEKVFLECVQDMDHENMFWYRQDPGLGLRLIYFSYDVKMKEKGDIPEGYSVSREKKERFSLILESASTNQTSMYLCASSLWGTSYEQYFGPGTRLTVT.

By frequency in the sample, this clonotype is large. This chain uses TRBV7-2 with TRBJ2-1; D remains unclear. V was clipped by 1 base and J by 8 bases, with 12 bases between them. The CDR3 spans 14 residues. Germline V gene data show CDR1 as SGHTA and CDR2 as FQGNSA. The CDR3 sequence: CASSLGLYRDEQFF. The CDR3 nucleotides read TGTGCCAGCAGCTTAGGCCTATATAGGGATGAGCAGTTCTTC.

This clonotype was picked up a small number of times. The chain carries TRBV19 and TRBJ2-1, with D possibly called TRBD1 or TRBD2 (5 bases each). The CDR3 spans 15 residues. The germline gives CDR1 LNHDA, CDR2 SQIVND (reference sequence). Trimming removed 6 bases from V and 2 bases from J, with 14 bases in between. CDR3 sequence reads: CASREEGTPYNEQFF. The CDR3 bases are TGTGCCAGTAGGGAGGAAGGGACCCCCTACAATGAGCAGTTCTTC.

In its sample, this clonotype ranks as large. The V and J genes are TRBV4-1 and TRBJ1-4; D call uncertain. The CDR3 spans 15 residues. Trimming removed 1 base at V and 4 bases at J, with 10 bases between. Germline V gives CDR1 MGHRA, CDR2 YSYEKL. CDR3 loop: CASSQGGPSNEKLFF. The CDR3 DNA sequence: TGCGCCAGCAGCCAAGGCGGTCCGAGTAATGAAAAACTGTTTTTT.

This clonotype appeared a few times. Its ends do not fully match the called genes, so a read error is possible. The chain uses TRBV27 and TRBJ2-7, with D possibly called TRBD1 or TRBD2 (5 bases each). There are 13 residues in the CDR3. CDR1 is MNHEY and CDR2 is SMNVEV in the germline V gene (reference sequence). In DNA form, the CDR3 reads TGTGCCGGCAGTCGGGGCGGGCCCTACGAGCAGTACTTC. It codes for CAGSRGGPYEQYF.

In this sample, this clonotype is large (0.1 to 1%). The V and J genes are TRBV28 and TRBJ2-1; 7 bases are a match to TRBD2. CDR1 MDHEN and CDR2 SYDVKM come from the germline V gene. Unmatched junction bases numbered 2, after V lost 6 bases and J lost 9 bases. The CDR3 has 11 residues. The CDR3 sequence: CASSTSVEQFF. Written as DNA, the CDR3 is TGTGCCAGCAGCACTAGCGTTGAGCAGTTCTTC.

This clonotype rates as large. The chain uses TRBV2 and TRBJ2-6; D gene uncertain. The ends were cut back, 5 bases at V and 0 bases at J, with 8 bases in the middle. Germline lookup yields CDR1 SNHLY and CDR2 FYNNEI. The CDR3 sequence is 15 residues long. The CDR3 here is CASSKPNSGANVLTF. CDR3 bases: TGTGCCAGCAGTAAACCGAACTCTGGGGCCAACGTCCTGACTTTC.

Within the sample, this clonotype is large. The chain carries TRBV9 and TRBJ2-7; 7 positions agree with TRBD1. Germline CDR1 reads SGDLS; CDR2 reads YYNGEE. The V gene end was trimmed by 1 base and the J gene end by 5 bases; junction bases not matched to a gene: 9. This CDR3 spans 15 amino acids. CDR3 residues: CASSVYPDRADEQYF. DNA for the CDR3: TGTGCCAGCAGCGTATACCCCGACAGGGCGGACGAGCAGTACTTC.

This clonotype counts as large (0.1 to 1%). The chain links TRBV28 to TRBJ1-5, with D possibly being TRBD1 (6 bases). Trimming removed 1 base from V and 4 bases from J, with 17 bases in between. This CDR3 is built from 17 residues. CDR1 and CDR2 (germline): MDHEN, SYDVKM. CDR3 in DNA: TGTGCCAGCAGTTTATTGAACAGGGTGGTTAGTAATCAGCCCCAGCATTTT. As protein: CASSLLNRVVSNQPQHF. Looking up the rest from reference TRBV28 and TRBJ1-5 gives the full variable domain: DVKVTQSSRYLVKRTGEKVFLECVQDMDHENMFWYRQDPGLGLRLIYFSYDVKMKEKGDIPEGYSVSREKKERFSLILESASTNQTSMYLCASSLLNRVVSNQPQHFGDGTRLSIL.

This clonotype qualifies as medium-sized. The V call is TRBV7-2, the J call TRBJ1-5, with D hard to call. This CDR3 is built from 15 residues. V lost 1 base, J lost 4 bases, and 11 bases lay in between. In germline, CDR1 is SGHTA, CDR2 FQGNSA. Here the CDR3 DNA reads TGTGCCAGCAGCTTAGTGCATGCCCCGAATCAGCCCCAGCATTTT. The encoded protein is CASSLVHAPNQPQHF.

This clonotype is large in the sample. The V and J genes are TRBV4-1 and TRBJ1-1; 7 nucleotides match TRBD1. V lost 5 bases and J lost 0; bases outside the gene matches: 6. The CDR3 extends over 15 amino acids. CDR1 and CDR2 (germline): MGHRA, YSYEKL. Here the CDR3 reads CASSCPGQLNTEAFF. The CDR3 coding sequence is TGCGCCAGCAGCTGTCCGGGACAGTTGAACACTGAAGCTTTCTTT.

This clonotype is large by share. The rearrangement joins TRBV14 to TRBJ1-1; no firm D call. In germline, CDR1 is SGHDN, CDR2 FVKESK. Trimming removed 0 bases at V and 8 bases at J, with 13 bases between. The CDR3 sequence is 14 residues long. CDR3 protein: CASSQELGGREAFF. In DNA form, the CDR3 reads TGTGCCAGCAGCCAAGAATTAGGAGGCCGAGAAGCTTTCTTT.

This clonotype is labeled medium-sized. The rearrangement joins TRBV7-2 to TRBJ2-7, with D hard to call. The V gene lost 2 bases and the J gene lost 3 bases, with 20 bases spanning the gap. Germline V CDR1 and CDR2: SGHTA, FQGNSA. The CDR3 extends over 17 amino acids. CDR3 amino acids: CASSLPSGAVWSYEQYF. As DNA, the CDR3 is TGTGCCAGCAGCTTACCGTCTGGCGCAGTATGGAGCTACGAGCAGTACTTC.

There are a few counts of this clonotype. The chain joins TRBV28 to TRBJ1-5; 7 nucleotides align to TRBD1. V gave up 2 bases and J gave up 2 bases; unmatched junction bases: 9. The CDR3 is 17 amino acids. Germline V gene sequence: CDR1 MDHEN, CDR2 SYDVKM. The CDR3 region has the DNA TGTGCCAGCAGTTTAAGTGAGGGGGCGAGGGGCAATCAGCCCCAGCATTTT. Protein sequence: CASSLSEGARGNQPQHF.

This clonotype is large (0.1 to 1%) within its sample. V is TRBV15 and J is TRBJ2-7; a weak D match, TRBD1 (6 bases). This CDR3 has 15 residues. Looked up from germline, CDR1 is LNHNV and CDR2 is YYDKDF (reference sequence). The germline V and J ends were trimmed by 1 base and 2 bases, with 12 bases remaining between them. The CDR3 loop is CATSRADSQTYEQYF. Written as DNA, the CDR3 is TGTGCCACCAGCAGAGCGGACAGCCAGACCTACGAGCAGTACTTC.

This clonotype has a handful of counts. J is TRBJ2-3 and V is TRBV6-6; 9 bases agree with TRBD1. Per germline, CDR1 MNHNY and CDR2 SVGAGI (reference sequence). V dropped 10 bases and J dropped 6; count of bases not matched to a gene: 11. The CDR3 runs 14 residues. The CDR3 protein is CATWQGQGYDTQYF. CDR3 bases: TGTGCCACGTGGCAGGGACAGGGTTATGATACGCAGTATTTT.